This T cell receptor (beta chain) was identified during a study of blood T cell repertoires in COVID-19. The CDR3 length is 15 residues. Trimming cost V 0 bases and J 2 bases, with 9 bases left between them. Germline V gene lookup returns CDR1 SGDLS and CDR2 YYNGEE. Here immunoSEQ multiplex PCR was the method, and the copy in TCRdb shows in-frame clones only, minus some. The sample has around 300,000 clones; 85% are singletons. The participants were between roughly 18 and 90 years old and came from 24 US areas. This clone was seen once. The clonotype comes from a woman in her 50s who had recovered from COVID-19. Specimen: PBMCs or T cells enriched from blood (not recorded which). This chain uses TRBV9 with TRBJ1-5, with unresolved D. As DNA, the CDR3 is TGTGCCAGCAGCGTAGGGGCTACTGGCAATCAGCCCCAGCATTTT. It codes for CASSVGATGNQPQHF.